Following are 9 T cell receptor beta chains from one sample sequenced in a study of blood T cell repertoires in COVID-19. Assay: immunoSEQ multiplex PCR; the TCRdb copy retains only in-frame clones and omits some. This table has some 100,000 clones, approximately 86% appearing once. Sequenced input: PBMCs or T cells enriched from blood (not recorded which). These receptors originate from a woman aged 50 to 60 who had recovered from COVID-19.

The V call is TRBV4-2, the J call TRBJ2-1; 11 bases map to TRBD2. J gave up 4 bases and V 8 bases, and 1 base lay outside the gene matches. This CDR3 is built from 13 residues. CDR1 is LGHNA and CDR2 is YNFKEQ in the germline V gene. The CDR3 nucleotides are TGTGCCAGCCGGACTAGCGGGTACAATGAGCAGTTCTTC. Protein sequence: CASRTSGYNEQFF.

This chain uses TRBV11-1 with TRBJ1-1; possible D gene TRBD1, 5 bases. V lost 0 bases to trimming and J lost 2 bases, with 13 bases between them. In germline, CDR1 is SGHAT, CDR2 FQDESV (reference sequence). This CDR3 has 16 amino acids. This CDR3 reads CASSLAAGFGNTEAFF. Written as DNA, the CDR3 is TGTGCCAGCAGCTTAGCGGCAGGGTTTGGTAACACTGAAGCTTTCTTT.

The genes are TRBV5-1 and TRBJ1-1; D not certain. The CDR3 contains 15 residues. Trimming took off 6 bases at V and 0 bases at J, with 15 bases between the two ends. Germline-derived CDR1 and CDR2 are SGHRS and YFSETQ. CDR3 in DNA: TGCGCCAGCACCGGTGGTCAACTAATGAACACTGAAGCTTTCTTT. As protein: CASTGGQLMNTEAFF.

In its sample, this clone was seen a few times. The genes are TRBV19 and TRBJ2-2; possible D gene TRBD1, 6 bases. Germline V gives CDR1 LNHDA, CDR2 SQIVND (reference sequence). V was clipped by 1 base and J by 6 bases, with 12 bases between them. The CDR3 is 15 residues long. The CDR3 DNA follows: TGTGCCAGTAGTATAGGGTCAGGGGTGGCCGGGGAGCTGTTTTTT. It codes for CASSIGSGVAGELFF.

This clone was detected only once. This chain joins TRBV6-5 and TRBJ1-5; a weak D match, TRBD1 (5 bases). This CDR3 contains 15 residues. Germline assignment: CDR1 MNHEY and CDR2 SVGAGI. V lost 5 bases and J lost 0, with 11 bases in between. CDR3 residues: CASSQRQYSNQPQHF. Written as DNA, the CDR3 is TGTGCCAGCAGTCAACGACAGTATAGCAATCAGCCCCAGCATTTT.

The rearrangement uses TRBV27 and TRBJ1-2, with 9 bases that match TRBD1. The J segment lost 6 bases and the V segment lost 5 bases, leaving 13 bases of the junction unmatched. The CDR3 length is 16 residues. CDR1 and CDR2 from the germline V gene are MNHEY and SMNVEV (reference sequence). The CDR3 nucleotides read TGTGCCAGCAGTCCGGACAGGGGACCGACGTTGGATGGCTACACCTTC. Protein sequence: CASSPDRGPTLDGYTF.

The rearrangement joins TRBV11-3 to TRBJ2-3; 7 bases agree with TRBD2. From germline, CDR1 is SGHNT and CDR2 YENEEA. The ends lost 1 base at V and 2 bases at J; junction bases unmatched: 9. The CDR3 is 17 residues long. Here the CDR3 DNA reads TGTGCCAGCAGCTTAGTATGGGGGGGGAAACCCACAGATACGCAGTATTTT. Its protein is CASSLVWGGKPTDTQYF.

The CDR3 loop reads CASTPGQGSNEQFF. In DNA, the CDR3 is TGTGCCAGCACCCCGGGACAGGGGTCTAATGAGCAGTTCTTC. V usage is TRBV9 and J usage is TRBJ2-1, with 10 bases that match TRBD1. Germline V gene data show CDR1 as SGDLS and CDR2 as YYNGEE. V was clipped by 6 bases and J by 7 bases; unmatched bases: 7. The CDR3 has 14 residues.

This clone was found once. The V and J genes are TRBV7-2 and TRBJ1-1, with a possible D match to TRBD1 (6 bases). The CDR3 covers 15 residues. V lost 1 base and J lost 3, with 12 bases in between. Germline CDR1 and CDR2: SGHTA and FQGNSA. DNA of the CDR3: TGTGCCAGCAGCTTAGGCCTGGGGGCCCACACTGAAGCTTTCTTT. Translated: CASSLGLGAHTEAFF.